Below, 19 T cell receptor beta chains from the same sample are listed, as sequenced in a study of OX40 agonist ivuxolimab in advanced cancers. Assay: immunoSEQ multiplex PCR; the TCRdb copy retains only in-frame clones and omits some. The data show under 75,000 clones, 85% to 90% seen once. The sample consisted of CD4+ or CD8+ T cells sorted from blood, taken in a trial of the OX40 agonist ivuxolimab. These receptors were taken from an adult with an advanced solid tumor such as melanoma, head and neck, liver or kidney cancer.

The rearrangement uses TRBV30 and TRBJ1-4, with D possibly TRBD1 on 6 matching bases. The CDR3 runs to 12 residues. Germline loops: CDR1 GTSNPN, CDR2 SVGIG (reference sequence). Trimming left V 8 bases short and J 7 bases short, with 14 bases between. Here the CDR3 reads CAGTGRGEKLFF. The CDR3, as DNA: TGTGCCGGTACAGGGCGGGGTGAAAAACTGTTTTTT.

The rearrangement joins TRBV18 to TRBJ2-3, with 7 bases identical to TRBD1. The junction had 8 bases not matched to a gene; V was cut back by 4 bases and J by 1 base. This CDR3 region has 16 residues. CDR1 is KGHSH and CDR2 is LQKENI in the germline V gene. The CDR3 coding sequence is TGTGCCAGCTCACTCACCGGGACAGCTCGCACAGATACGCAGTATTTT. As protein: CASSLTGTARTDTQYF.

The chain has TRBV9 and TRBJ1-2; no reliable D call. Trimming took 2 bases from V and 3 from J, leaving 8 bases between them. Germline CDR1 is SGDLS and CDR2 is YYNGEE. The CDR3 is 13 residues long. The CDR3 spells CASSVQSYYGYTF. CDR3 nucleotides: TGTGCCAGCAGCGTGCAATCGTACTATGGCTACACCTTC.

The J gene is TRBJ2-7, the V gene TRBV27; no clear D. Trimming left V 0 bases short and J 0 bases short, with 12 bases between. The germline CDR1 and CDR2 sequences are MNHEY and SMNVEV (reference sequence). The CDR3 has 16 amino acids. CDR3 sequence: CASSLSPAPSSYEQYF. DNA of the CDR3: TGTGCCAGCAGTTTATCTCCGGCACCGAGCTCCTACGAGCAGTACTTC.

This chain uses TRBV6-6 with TRBJ2-7; D may correspond to TRBD1 or TRBD2 (5 bases each). This CDR3 spans 15 amino acids. Per the germline V gene, CDR1 is MNHNY and CDR2 is SVGAGI (reference sequence). V was cut by 4 bases and J by 7 bases, with 20 bases left in between. The DNA for the CDR3 is TGTGCCAGCAGTTTACTCGGGACCCGGCTTGGGGAGCAGTACTTC. This sequence encodes CASSLLGTRLGEQYF.

The chain carries TRBV30 and TRBJ1-1; D call uncertain. The ends were cut back, 1 base at V and 8 bases at J, with 11 bases in the middle. The V gene's germline CDR1 is GTSNPN and CDR2 SVGIG (reference sequence). The CDR3 spans 12 residues. CDR3 coding DNA: TGTGCCTGGAGTGCACGGGGATCCGAAGCTTTCTTT. Amino acid sequence: CAWSARGSEAFF.

This clone was observed a single time. This chain connects TRBV27 to TRBJ2-2; TRBD2 might be the D (6 bases). This CDR3 comprises 16 residues. Germline V gene lookup returns CDR1 MNHEY and CDR2 SMNVEV (reference sequence). V was pared by 5 bases and J by 4 bases, with 17 bases between. The CDR3 spells CASSPKAGTATGELFF. The CDR3 DNA sequence: TGTGCCAGCAGTCCGAAGGCAGGGACTGCCACCGGGGAGCTGTTTTTT.

This chain uses TRBV7-8 with TRBJ2-4, with 13 positions matching TRBD2. The V segment lost 5 bases and the J segment 0 bases; nucleotides outside the gene matches: 13. Looked up from germline, CDR1 is SGHVS and CDR2 is FQNEAQ. The length of the CDR3 is 20 residues. The CDR3: CASSPRTSGRGYLAKNIQYF. The CDR3 region has the DNA TGTGCCAGCAGCCCAAGGACTAGCGGGAGAGGATACCTAGCCAAAAACATTCAGTACTTC.

This clone was observed a few times. The genes are TRBV11-2 and TRBJ2-3; 8 bases map to TRBD2. This CDR3 is built from 17 residues. V was clipped by 5 bases and J by 0 bases; unmatched bases: 10. Germline V CDR1 and CDR2: SGHAT, FQNNGV. CDR3 in DNA: TGTGCCAGCAGCCCAAGGCGTCCTAGCGGGAGCACAGATACGCAGTATTTT. It translates to CASSPRRPSGSTDTQYF.

The chain joins TRBV19 to TRBJ2-1, with TRBD2 matching 13 bases. V lost 5 bases, J lost 9 bases, and 16 bases stayed unmatched. Per germline, CDR1 LNHDA and CDR2 SQIVND (reference sequence). This CDR3 has 18 residues. CDR3 in DNA: TGTGCCAGTAGTCAAAAACCCCCACTAGCGGGGGGGCCTAGTGAGCAGTTCTTC. It is translated as CASSQKPPLAGGPSEQFF. The whole variable domain, filled in from reference TRBV19 and TRBJ2-1, reads DGGITQSPKYLFRKEGQNVTLSCEQNLNHDAMYWYRQDPGQGLRLIYYSQIVNDFQKGDIAEGYSVSREKKESFPLTVTSAQKNPTAFYLCASSQKPPLAGGPSEQFFGPGTRLTVL.

This clone was recorded a few times. This rearrangement joins TRBV20-1 to TRBJ2-2; D unresolved. Germline V gene sequence: CDR1 DFQATT, CDR2 SNEGSKA (reference sequence). The CDR3 is made up of 11 amino acids. The V end was cut by 1 base, the J end by 6 bases, with 3 bases between. The CDR3 is CSARGPGELFF. DNA for the CDR3: TGCAGTGCTAGAGGTCCCGGGGAGCTGTTTTTT.

The V gene is TRBV30, the J gene TRBJ1-5; D is unresolved. The CDR3 is 13 residues long. Germline V gene lookup returns CDR1 GTSNPN and CDR2 SVGIG (reference sequence). The ends were cut back, 5 bases at V and 4 bases at J, with 12 bases in the middle. The CDR3 sequence: CAWQPKGNQPQHF. The CDR3, as DNA: TGTGCCTGGCAACCGAAAGGAAATCAGCCCCAGCATTTT. Using reference TRBV30 and TRBJ1-5 for the parts outside the CDR3, the full variable domain is SQTIHQWPATLVQPVGSPLSLECTVEGTSNPNLYWYRQAAGRGLQLLFYSVGIGQISSEVPQNLSASRPQDRQFILSSKKLLLSDSGFYLCAWQPKGNQPQHFGDGTRLSIL.

The chain joins TRBV7-9 to TRBJ2-7; the D gene is possibly TRBD1 (5 bases). V lost 0 bases and J lost 6, with 6 bases in between. There are 12 residues in the CDR3. Looked up from germline, CDR1 is SEHNR and CDR2 is FQNEAQ (reference sequence). This chain's CDR3 is CASSLATGEQYF. The CDR3 DNA follows: TGTGCCAGCAGCTTAGCCACAGGCGAGCAGTACTTC.

V and J are TRBV6-6 and TRBJ1-2; 7 bases fit TRBD1. The CDR3 runs 15 residues. The V gene's germline CDR1 is MNHNY and CDR2 SVGAGI (reference sequence). The trim removed 7 bases at V and 7 bases at J, leaving 15 bases unmatched. The chain's CDR3 is CASIQGTALGTGYTF. CDR3 sequence (DNA): TGTGCCAGCATCCAAGGGACAGCCTTAGGGACTGGCTACACCTTC.

This chain connects TRBV5-1 to TRBJ1-6; D remains ambiguous. The CDR3 spans 17 residues. Trimming left V 0 bases short and J 4 bases short, with 14 bases between. CDR1 SGHRS and CDR2 YFSETQ come from the germline V gene. DNA of the CDR3: TGCGCCAGCAGCTTGGGCCTCCCGGGTCCATATAATTCACCCCTCCACTTT. Protein: CASSLGLPGPYNSPLHF.

The genes are TRBV28 and TRBJ1-5, with 9 bases matching TRBD1. J was trimmed by 4 bases and V by 6 bases; bases with no gene match: 4. This CDR3 is 14 amino acids long. In germline, CDR1 is MDHEN, CDR2 SYDVKM. The DNA of the CDR3 is TGTGCCAGCAGCACCGGGACAGGGAATCAGCCCCAGCATTTT. Its protein product is CASSTGTGNQPQHF.

The chain has TRBV6-6 and TRBJ2-7, with 7 positions matching TRBD1. Unmatched junction bases numbered 6, after V lost 2 bases and J lost 2 bases. In germline, CDR1 is MNHNY, CDR2 SVGAGI (reference sequence). CDR3 length equals 15 residues. The CDR3, as DNA: TGTGCCAGCAGTTACGCCCGACAGGGCACCTACGAGCAGTACTTC. This sequence encodes CASSYARQGTYEQYF.

This clone was counted a single time. The chain couples TRBV28 to TRBJ2-5; D not resolved. The V end lost 4 bases, the J end lost 7 bases, and 7 bases lay between the germline ends. Germline lookup yields CDR1 MDHEN and CDR2 SYDVKM. This CDR3 has 11 amino acids. CDR3 sequence: CASSSQWTQYF. For the CDR3, the DNA is TGTGCCAGCAGTTCTCAGTGGACCCAGTACTTC.

The chain links TRBV27 to TRBJ2-7, with D perhaps matching TRBD1 or TRBD2 (5 bases each). Germline V CDR1 and CDR2: MNHEY, SMNVEV (reference sequence). The V end lost 0 bases, the J end lost 2 bases, and 17 bases lay between the germline ends. This CDR3 region has 17 residues. The CDR3 DNA reads as TGTGCCAGCAGTTTATCGAGGCCGGGGACCTCACCCTACGAGCAGTACTTC. It translates to CASSLSRPGTSPYEQYF.